One T cell receptor beta chain is described in this entry. Treg sorting used a CD4+CD25+CD127-/low gate. In TCRdb, the 5' RACE reads were re-called with MiXCR into one record per CDR3 protein. The sample records fewer than 75,000 distinct CDR3 sequences, 26% being singletons. Looked up from germline, CDR1 is SGHVS and CDR2 is FQNEAQ. CDR3 length: 19 residues. With 4 bases clipped from V and 2 bases from J, the junction kept 9 bases outside the gene matches. This clonotype was obtained from a female donor with breast cancer. The rearrangement joins TRBV7-8 to TRBJ2-6; 12 bases match TRBD2. The material sequenced was tumor-infiltrating Tregs sorted from the breast tumor. CDR3 bases: TGTGCCAGCAGCTCTCTAGCGGGGGGGCTCACCCCTGGGGCCAACGTCCTGACTTTC. Translated, it gives CASSSLAGGLTPGANVLTF. Combining the CDR3 with reference TRBV7-8 and TRBJ2-6 gives the whole variable domain GAGVSQSPRYKVAKRGQDVALRCDPISGHVSLFWYQQALGQGPEFLTYFQNEAQLDKSGLPSDRFFAERPEGSVSTLKIQRTQQEDSAVYLCASSSLAGGLTPGANVLTFGAGSRLTVL.